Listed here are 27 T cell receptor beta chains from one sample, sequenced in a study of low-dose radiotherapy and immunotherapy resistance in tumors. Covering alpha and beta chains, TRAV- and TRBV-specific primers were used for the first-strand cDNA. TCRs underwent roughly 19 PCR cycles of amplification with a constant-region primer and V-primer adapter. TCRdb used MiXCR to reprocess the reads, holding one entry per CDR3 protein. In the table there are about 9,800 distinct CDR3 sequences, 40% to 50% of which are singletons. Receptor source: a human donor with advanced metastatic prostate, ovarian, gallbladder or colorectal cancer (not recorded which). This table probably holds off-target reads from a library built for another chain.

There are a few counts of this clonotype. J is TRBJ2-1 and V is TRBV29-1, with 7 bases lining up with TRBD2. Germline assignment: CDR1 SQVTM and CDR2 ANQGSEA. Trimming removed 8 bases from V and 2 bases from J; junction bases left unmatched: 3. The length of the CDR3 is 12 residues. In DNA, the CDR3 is TGCAGCCTAGCGGAGACCTACAATGAGCAGTTCTTC. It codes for CSLAETYNEQFF.

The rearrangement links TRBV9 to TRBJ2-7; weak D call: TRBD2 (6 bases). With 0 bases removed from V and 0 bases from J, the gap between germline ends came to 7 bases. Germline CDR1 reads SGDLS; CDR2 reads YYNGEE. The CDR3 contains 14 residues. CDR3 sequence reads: CASSVVADSYEQYF. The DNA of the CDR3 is TGTGCCAGCAGCGTAGTAGCGGACTCCTACGAGCAGTACTTC.

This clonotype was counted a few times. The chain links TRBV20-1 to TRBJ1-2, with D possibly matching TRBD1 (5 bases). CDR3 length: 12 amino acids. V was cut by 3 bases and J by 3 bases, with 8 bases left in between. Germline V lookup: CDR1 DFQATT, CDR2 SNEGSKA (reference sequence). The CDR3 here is CSARRDDYGYTF. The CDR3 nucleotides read TGCAGTGCTAGGAGGGACGACTATGGCTACACCTTC.

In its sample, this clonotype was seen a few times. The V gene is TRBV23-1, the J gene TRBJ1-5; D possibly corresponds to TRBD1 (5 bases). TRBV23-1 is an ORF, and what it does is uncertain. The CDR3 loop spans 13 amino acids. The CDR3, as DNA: TGCGACCGCCGGAGGGGTTCCCCTCAGCCCCAGCATTTT. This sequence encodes CDRRRGSPQPQHF.

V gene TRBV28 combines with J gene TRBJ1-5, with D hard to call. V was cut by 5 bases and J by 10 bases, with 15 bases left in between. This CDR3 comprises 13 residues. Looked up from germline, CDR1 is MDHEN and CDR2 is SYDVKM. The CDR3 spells CASSLSRLRPQHF. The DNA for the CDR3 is TGTGCCAGCAGTCTATCCAGGCTCCGACCCCAGCATTTT.

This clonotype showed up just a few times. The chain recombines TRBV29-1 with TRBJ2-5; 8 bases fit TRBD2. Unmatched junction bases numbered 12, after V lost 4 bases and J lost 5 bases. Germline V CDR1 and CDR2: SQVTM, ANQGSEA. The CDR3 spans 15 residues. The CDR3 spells CSVGKTSVGWETQYF. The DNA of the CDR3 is TGCAGCGTTGGGAAGACTAGCGTGGGTTGGGAGACCCAGTACTTC.

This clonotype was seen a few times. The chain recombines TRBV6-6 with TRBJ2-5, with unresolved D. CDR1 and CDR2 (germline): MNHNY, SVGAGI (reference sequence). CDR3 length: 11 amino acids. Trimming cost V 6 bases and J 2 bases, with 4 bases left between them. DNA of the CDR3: TGTGCCAGCAGCGCGCAAGAGACCCAGTACTTC. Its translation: CASSAQETQYF.

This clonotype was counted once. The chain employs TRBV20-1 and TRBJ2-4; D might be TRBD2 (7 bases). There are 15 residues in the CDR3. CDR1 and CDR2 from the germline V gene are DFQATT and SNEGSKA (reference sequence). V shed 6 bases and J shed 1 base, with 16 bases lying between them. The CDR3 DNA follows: TGCAGTGCCAAAACCGGCGGGGGCGCCAAAAACATTCAGTACTTC. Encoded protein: CSAKTGGGAKNIQYF.

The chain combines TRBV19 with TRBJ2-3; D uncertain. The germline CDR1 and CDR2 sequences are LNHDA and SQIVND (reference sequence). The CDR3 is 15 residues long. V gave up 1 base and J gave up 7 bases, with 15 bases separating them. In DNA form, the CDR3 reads TGTGCCAGTAGTATAGGAGAGGTCCGAGTTTATACGCAGTATTTT. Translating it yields CASSIGEVRVYTQYF.

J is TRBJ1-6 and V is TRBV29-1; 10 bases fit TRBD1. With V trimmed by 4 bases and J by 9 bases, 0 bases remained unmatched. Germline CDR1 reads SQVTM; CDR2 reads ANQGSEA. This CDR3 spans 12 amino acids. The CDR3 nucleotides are TGCAGCGTTGGGGACAGGGGTTCACCCCTCCACTTT. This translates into CSVGDRGSPLHF.

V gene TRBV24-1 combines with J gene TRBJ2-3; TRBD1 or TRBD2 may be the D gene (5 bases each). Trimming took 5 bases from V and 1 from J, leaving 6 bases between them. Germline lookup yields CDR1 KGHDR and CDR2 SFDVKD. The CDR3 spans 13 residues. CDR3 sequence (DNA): TGTGCCACCAGTGTGGGGGGCACAGATACGCAGTATTTT. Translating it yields CATSVGGTDTQYF.

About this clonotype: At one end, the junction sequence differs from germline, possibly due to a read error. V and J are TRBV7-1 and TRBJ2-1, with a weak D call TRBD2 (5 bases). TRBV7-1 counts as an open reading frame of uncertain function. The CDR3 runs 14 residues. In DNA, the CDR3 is TGTGCCAGCAGCTCAAGGACTCCCTACGATGAGCAGTTCTTC. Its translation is CASSSRTPYDEQFF.

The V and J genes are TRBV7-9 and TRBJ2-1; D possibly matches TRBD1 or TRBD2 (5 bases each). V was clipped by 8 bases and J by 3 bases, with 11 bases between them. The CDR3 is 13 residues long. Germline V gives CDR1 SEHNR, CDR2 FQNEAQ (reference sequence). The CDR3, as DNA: TGTGCCAGCGAGGGGCTAAACTACAATGAGCAGTTCTTC. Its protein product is CASEGLNYNEQFF.

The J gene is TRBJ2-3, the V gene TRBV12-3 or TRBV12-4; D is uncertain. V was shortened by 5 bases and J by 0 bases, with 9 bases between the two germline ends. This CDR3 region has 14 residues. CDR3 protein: CASSRSRSTDTQYF. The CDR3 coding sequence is TGTGCCAGCAGTCGTTCCCGCAGCACAGATACGCAGTATTTT.

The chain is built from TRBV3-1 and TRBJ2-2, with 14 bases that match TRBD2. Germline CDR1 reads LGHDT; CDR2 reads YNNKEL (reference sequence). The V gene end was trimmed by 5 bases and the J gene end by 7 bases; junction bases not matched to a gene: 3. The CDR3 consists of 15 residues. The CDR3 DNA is TGTGCCAGCAGCACGACTAGCGGGAGGGTCGGGGAGCTGTTTTTT. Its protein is CASSTTSGRVGELFF.

This CDR3 is CASSEPKGGDTQYF. CDR3 nucleotide sequence: TGTGCCAGCAGTGAACCGAAGGGCGGAGATACGCAGTATTTT. V gene TRBV2 combines with J gene TRBJ2-3; D is unresolved. With 2 bases removed from V and 5 bases from J, the gap between germline ends came to 11 bases. The CDR3 runs 14 residues. Germline V gene lookup returns CDR1 SNHLY and CDR2 FYNNEI.

CDR3 bases: TGTGCCAGCAGTTTCGGGGGATCGAACACCGGGGAGCTGTTTTTT. It yields the protein CASSFGGSNTGELFF. The gene calls are TRBV12-3 or TRBV12-4 and TRBJ2-2; TRBD2 is a possible D gene (6 bases). V shed 3 bases and J shed 0 bases, with 8 bases lying between them. The length of the CDR3 is 15 residues.

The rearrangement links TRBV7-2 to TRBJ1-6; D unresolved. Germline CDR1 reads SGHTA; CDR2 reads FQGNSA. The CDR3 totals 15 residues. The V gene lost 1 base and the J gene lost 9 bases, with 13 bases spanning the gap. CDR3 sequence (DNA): TGTGCCAGCAGCTTAGGAGGCGTGGGGATTTCACCCCTCCACTTT. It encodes CASSLGGVGISPLHF. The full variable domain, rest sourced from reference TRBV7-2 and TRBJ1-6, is GAGVSQSPSNKVTEKGKDVELRCDPISGHTALYWYRQSLGQGLEFLIYFQGNSAPDKSGLPSDRFSAERTGGSVSTLTIQRTQQEDSAVYLCASSLGGVGISPLHFGNGTRLTVT.

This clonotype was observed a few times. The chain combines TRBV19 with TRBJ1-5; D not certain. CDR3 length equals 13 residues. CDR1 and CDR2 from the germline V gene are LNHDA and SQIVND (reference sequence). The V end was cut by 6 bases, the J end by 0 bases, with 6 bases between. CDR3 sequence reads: CASRVYSNQPQHF. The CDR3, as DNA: TGTGCCAGTAGGGTATATAGCAATCAGCCCCAGCATTTT.

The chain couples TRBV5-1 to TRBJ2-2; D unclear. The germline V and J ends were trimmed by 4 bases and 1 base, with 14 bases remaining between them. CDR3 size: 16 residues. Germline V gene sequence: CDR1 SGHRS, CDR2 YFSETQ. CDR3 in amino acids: CASSPLGPGNTGELFF. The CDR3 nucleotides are TGCGCCAGCAGCCCGCTAGGTCCAGGGAACACCGGGGAGCTGTTTTTT.

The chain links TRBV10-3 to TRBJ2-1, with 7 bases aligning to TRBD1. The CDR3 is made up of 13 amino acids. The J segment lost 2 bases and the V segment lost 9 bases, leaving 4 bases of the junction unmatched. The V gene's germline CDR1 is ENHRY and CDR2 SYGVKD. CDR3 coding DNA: TGTGCCATAAGACAGGGTGCCTACAATGAGCAGTTCTTC. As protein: CAIRQGAYNEQFF.

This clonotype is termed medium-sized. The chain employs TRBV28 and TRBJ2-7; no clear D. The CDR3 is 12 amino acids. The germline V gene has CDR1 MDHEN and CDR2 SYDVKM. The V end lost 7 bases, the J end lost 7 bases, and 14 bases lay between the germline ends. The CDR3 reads CASMGRPREQYF. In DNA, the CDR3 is TGTGCCAGCATGGGCAGGCCCCGGGAGCAGTACTTC.

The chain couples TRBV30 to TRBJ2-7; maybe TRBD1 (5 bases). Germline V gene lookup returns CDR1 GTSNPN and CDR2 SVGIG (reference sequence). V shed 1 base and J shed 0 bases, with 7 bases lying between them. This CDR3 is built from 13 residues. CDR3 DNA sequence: TGTGCCTGGAGTGAGGGGTCCTCCTACGAGCAGTACTTC. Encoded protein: CAWSEGSSYEQYF. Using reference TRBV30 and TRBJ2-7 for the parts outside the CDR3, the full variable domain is SQTIHQWPATLVQPVGSPLSLECTVEGTSNPNLYWYRQAAGRGLQLLFYSVGIGQISSEVPQNLSASRPQDRQFILSSKKLLLSDSGFYLCAWSEGSSYEQYFGPGTRLTVT.

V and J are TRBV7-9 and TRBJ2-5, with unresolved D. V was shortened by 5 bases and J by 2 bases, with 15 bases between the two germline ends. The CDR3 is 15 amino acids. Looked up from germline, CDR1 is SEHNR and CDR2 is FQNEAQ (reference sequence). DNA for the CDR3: TGTGCCAGCAGCCCCGAGCCGGGTTCTCAAGAGACCCAGTACTTC. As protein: CASSPEPGSQETQYF.

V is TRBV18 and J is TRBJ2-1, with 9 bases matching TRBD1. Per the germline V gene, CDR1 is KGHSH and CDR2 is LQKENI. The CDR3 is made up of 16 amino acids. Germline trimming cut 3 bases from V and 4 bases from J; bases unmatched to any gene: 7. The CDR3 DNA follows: TGTGCCAGCTCACCCATCGGGACAGGGATTTACAATGAGCAGTTCTTC. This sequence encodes CASSPIGTGIYNEQFF.

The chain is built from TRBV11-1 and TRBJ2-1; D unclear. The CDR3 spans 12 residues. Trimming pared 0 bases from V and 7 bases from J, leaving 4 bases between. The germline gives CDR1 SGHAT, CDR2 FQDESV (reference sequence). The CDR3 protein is CASSLASNEQFF. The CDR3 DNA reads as TGTGCCAGCAGCTTAGCGTCTAATGAGCAGTTCTTC.

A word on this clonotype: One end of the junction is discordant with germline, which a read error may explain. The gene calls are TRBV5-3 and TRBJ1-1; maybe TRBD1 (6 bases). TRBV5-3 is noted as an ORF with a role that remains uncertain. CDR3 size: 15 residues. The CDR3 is CASSLGRGAGTEAFF. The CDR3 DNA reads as TGTGCCAGCAGCTTGGGCAGGGGTGCGGGCACTGAAGCTTTCTTT.